This T cell receptor beta chain emerged from a study of T cell responses to AZD1222 COVID-19 vaccine. This clone has just a few counts. The germline V gene has CDR1 SGHAT and CDR2 FQNNGV. The CDR3 is 15 amino acids. V lost 1 base to trimming and J lost 4 bases, with 10 bases between them. Method: immunoSEQ multiplex PCR; TCRdb's copy keeps in-frame clones and lacks some. Of 120,000 or so clones listed, around 89% were seen once; the top ten hold over 8.5%. The TCR comes from an adult in good health. Material: peripheral blood, obtained on day 0 of MenACWY control vaccination. The chain links TRBV11-2 to TRBJ2-2; TRBD1 might be the D (6 bases). CDR3 sequence (DNA): TGTGCCAGCAGCTTAGGTAGAGGGGGCACCGGGGAGCTGTTTTTT. Protein sequence: CASSLGRGGTGELFF. The entire variable domain, with the rest obtained from reference TRBV11-2 and TRBJ2-2, is as follows: EAGVAQSPRYKIIEKRQSVAFWCNPISGHATLYWYQQILGQGPKLLIQFQNNGVVDDSQLPKDRFSAERLKGVDSTLKIQPAKLEDSAVYLCASSLGRGGTGELFFGEGSRLTVL.